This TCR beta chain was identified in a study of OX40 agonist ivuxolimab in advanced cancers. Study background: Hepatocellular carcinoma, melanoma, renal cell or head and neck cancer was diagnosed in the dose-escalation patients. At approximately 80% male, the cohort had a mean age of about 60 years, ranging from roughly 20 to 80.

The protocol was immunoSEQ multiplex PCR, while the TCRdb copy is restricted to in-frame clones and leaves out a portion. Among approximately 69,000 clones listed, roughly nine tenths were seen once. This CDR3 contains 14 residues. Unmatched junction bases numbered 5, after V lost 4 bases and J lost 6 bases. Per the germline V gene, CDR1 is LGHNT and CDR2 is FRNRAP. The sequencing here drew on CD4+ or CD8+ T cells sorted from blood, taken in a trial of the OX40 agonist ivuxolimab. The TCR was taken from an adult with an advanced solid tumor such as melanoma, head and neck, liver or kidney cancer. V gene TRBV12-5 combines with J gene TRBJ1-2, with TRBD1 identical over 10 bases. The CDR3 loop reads CASGSSGQGDGYTF. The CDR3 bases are TGTGCTAGTGGTTCCTCCGGACAGGGGGATGGCTACACCTTC.